This T cell receptor (beta chain) was recorded in a study of T cell clonality in common variable immunodeficiency (dated by TCRdb to 2015 to 2017). Paper-wide results and their limitations: Even though DNA input was equal, the average per sample came to about 81,820 unique sequences for controls compared with about 30,000 for CVID samples. Increased TCRbeta clonality was found in CVID subjects compared with healthy controls (t-test p = 0.018), with the increase being most characteristic of about a third of subjects. It was noted by the authors that sequencing of the repertoires of T cell subpopulations would be needed to clarify the cause of the increased clonality in CVID. Fewer deletions and N-nucleotide insertions were reportedly observed in CVID TCRbeta sequences, and highly modified clones with 13 or more V deletions were reportedly absent from CVID TCRbeta sequences. Healthy controls shared more TCRbeta clones with each other than CVID subjects shared among themselves (p < 0.0001). Patient heterogeneity within the CVID cohort put limits on correlating repertoire features with clinical complications.

This clone has a count of ten or more. Its antigen target is currently unknown. A junction end diverges from the germline sequence, so it may reflect a read error. The missing CDR3 end, 3 residues past where the read stops, is filled in from the germline J gene. Both CVID patients and healthy controls were predominantly of Caucasian heritage. From each donor, about 5 to 8 ml of heparinized peripheral whole blood was collected. Genomic DNA from adults with common variable immune deficiency (CVID) and from healthy adult controls was used for sequencing of TCRbeta CDR3 repertoires. A total of some 22 healthy adult volunteers (roughly 12 female and approximately 10 male; age range about 20 to 70 years, mean age about 32) were included in the control group. Diluted blood was density-centrifuged over Hypaque 1077 or Ficoll-Paque to isolate peripheral blood mononuclear cells. Genomic DNA was obtained from unsorted mononuclear cells using either Qiagen column purification or a centrifugation-based method.

CVID samples and control samples contributed equivalent amounts of genomic DNA as sequencing input. For every sample, a 60 bp segment covering the rearranged TCRbeta CDR3 region was amplified and then sequenced. TCRbeta amplification used the immunoSEQ assay, a bias-corrected multiplex PCR with high-throughput sequencing. On the authors' methods: Every unique nucleotide sequence counted as a clone and was annotated with V, D and J genes, copy number and frequency. Sequences were labeled productive if in frame, and non-productive if out of frame or containing stop codons. As previously described, clonality was calculated on the basis of Shannon's entropy. Mean CDR3 Kyte-Doolittle hydropathy was derived from the predicted amino acid sequences of productive clones. Using the R hclust function, scaled V gene usage was clustered hierarchically with Manhattan distance and complete linkage. Sharing of clones by CDR3 amino acid sequence was evaluated by resampling 12 repertoires per group over 100 rounds. The repertoires were searched for approximately 73 published EBV-specific and some 250 published CMV-specific TCRbeta sequences. After two CVID samples that produced fewer than 10,000 sequences were dropped from the analysis, 35 to 50 CVID repertoires remained. Imported from immuneACCESS, the table was reduced by TCRdb to in-frame sequences with V and J called. These copies leave out some clones; in studies compared against another copy, an unresolved V gene accounts for under half, and the cause of the remainder is not known. V, J and clone size were drawn from that table, and D and trimming were deduced from the DNA. The data for this sample show about 35,000 clones, each detected more than once. Jointly, the top ten make up over 9% of the sample.

From the cysteine up to the phenylalanine, the CDR3 has a length of 15 residues. Part of the CDR3 DNA is given, 36 bases translated from base 1. CDR1 and CDR2 are drawn from the germline V gene: ENHRY, SYGVKD. The chain is made from TRBV10-3 and TRBJ2-7; TRBD2 is a weak D gene call, 6 bases matching. Sequenced material: peripheral blood mononuclear cells. The TCR comes from a person aged 18 to 70 in good health. The CDR3 bases that were read are TGTGCCATCAGTGAGGGGGCACTAGCTTCCTCCGAG. Its protein is CAISEGALASSE. The entire CDR3 sequence reads CAISEGALASSEQYF.